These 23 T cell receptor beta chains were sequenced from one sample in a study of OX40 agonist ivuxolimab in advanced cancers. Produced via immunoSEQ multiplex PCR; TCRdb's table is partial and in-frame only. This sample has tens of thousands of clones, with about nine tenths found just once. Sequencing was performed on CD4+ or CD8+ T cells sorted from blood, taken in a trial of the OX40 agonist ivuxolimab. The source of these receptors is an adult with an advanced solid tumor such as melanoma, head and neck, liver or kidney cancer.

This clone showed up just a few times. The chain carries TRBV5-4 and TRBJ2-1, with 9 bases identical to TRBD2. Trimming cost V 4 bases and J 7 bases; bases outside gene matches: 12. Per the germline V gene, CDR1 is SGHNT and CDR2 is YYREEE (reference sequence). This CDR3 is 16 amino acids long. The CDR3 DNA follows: TGTGCCAGCAGCCTGGACAGCGGGGGGTTTAGGAATGAGCAGTTCTTC. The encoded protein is CASSLDSGGFRNEQFF. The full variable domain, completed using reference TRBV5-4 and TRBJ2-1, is ETGVTQSPTHLIKTRGQQVTLRCSSQSGHNTVSWYQQALGQGPQFIFQYYREEENGRGNFPPRFSGLQFPNYSSELNVNALELDDSALYLCASSLDSGGFRNEQFFGPGTRLTVL.

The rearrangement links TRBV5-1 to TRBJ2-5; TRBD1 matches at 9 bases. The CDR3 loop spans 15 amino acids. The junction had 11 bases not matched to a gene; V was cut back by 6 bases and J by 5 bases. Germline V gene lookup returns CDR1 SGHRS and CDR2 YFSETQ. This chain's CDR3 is CASTLRTTGGETQYF. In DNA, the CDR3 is TGCGCCAGCACCCTCCGAACGACAGGGGGGGAGACCCAGTACTTC.

CDR3 sequence (DNA): TGTGCCAGCAGCCTAGGACAGGGTGGTGGCTACACCTTC. As protein: CASSLGQGGGYTF. The chain has TRBV6-6 and TRBJ1-2, with 8 bases fitting TRBD1. Germline CDR1 is MNHNY and CDR2 is SVGAGI (reference sequence). The J segment lost 7 bases and the V segment lost 6 bases, leaving 7 bases of the junction unmatched. The CDR3 length is 13 residues.

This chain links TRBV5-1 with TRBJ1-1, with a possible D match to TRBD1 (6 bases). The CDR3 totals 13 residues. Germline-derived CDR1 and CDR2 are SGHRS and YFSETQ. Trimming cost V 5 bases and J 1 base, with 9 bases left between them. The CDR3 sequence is CASRNRENTEAFF. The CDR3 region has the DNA TGCGCCAGCAGAAACAGGGAGAACACTGAAGCTTTCTTT. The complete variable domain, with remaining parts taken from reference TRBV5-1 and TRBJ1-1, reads KAGVTQTPRYLIKTRGQQVTLSCSPISGHRSVSWYQQTPGQGLQFLFEYFSETQRNKGNFPGRFSGRQFSNSRSEMNVSTLELGDSALYLCASRNRENTEAFFGQGTRLTVV.

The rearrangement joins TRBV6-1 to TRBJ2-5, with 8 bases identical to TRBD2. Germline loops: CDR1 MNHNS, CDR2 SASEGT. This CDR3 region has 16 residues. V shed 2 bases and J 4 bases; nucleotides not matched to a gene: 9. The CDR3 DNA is TGTGCCAGCAGTGAACGGACCCCCGGGGGGGCAGAGACCCAGTACTTC. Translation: CASSERTPGGAETQYF.

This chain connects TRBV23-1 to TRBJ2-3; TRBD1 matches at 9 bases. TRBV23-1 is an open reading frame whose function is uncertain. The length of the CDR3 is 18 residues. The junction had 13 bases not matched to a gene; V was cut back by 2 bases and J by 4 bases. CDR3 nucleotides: TGCGCCAGCAGTCAAGCAACGAGCGGGACAGGGACAGCAGATACGCAGTATTTT. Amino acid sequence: CASSQATSGTGTADTQYF.

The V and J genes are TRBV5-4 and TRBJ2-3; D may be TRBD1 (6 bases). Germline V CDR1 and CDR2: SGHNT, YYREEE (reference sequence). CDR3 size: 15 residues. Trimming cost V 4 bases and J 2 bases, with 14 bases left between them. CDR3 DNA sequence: TGTGCCAGCAGCCGGACAGCCGATAACACAGATACGCAGTATTTT. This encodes CASSRTADNTDTQYF.

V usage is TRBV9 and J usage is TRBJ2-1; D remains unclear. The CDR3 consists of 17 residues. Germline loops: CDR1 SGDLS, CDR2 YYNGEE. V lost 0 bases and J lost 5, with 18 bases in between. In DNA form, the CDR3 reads TGTGCCAGCAGCGTAGTCAGCCAAACCCTCATTCACAATGAGCAGTTCTTC. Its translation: CASSVVSQTLIHNEQFF. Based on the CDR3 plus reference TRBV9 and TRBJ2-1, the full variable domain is DSGVTQTPKHLITATGQRVTLRCSPRSGDLSVYWYQQSLDQGLQFLIQYYNGEERAKGNILERFSAQQFPDLHSELNLSSLELGDSALYFCASSVVSQTLIHNEQFFGPGTRLTVL.

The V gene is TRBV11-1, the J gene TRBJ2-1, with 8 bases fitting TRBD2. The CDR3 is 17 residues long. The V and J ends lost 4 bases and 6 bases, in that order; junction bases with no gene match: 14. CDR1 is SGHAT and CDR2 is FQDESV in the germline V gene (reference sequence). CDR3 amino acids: CASSSGFGRGAVNEQFF. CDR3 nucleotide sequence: TGTGCCAGCAGCTCGGGGTTTGGGCGGGGGGCCGTCAATGAGCAGTTCTTC. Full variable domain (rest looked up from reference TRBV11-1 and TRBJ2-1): EAEVAQSPRYKITEKSQAVAFWCDPISGHATLYWYRQILGQGPELLVQFQDESVVDDSQLPKDRFSAERLKGVDSTLKIQPAELGDSAMYLCASSSGFGRGAVNEQFFGPGTRLTVL.

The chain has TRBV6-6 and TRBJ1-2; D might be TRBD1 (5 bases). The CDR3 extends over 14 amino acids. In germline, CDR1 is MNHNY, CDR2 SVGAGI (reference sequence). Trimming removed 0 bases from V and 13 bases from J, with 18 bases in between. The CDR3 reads CASSYSIGAPVLTF. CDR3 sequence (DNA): TGTGCCAGCAGTTACTCGATTGGGGCCCCTGTGCTCACCTTC.

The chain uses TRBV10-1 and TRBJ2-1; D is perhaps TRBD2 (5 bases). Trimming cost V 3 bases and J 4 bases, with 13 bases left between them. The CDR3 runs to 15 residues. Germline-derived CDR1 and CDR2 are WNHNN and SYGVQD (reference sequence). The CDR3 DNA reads TGCGCCAGCAGTGAAGTGGGATCGGGGTACAATGAGCAGTTCTTC. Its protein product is CASSEVGSGYNEQFF.

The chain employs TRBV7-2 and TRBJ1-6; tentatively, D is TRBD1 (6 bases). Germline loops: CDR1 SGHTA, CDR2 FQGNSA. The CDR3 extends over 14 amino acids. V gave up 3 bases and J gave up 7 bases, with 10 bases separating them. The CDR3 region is CASSFQGKNSPLHF. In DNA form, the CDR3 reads TGTGCCAGCAGCTTCCAGGGGAAGAATTCACCCCTCCACTTT. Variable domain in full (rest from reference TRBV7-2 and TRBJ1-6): GAGVSQSPSNKVTEKGKDVELRCDPISGHTALYWYRQSLGQGLEFLIYFQGNSAPDKSGLPSDRFSAERTGGSVSTLTIQRTQQEDSAVYLCASSFQGKNSPLHFGNGTRLTVT.

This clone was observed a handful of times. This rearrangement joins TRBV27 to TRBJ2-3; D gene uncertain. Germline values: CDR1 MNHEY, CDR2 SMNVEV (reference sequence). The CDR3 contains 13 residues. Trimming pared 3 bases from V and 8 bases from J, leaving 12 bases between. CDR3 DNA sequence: TGTGCCAGCAGTTTTGGGTTCACGGGTACGCAGTATTTT. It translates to CASSFGFTGTQYF.

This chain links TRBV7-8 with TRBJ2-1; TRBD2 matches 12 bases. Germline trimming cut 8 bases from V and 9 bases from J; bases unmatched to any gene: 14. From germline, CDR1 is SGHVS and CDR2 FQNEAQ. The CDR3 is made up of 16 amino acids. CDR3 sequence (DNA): TGTGCCAGCGGACTATTCGCTAGCGGGGGGGCCGGTGAGCAGTTCTTC. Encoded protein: CASGLFASGGAGEQFF.

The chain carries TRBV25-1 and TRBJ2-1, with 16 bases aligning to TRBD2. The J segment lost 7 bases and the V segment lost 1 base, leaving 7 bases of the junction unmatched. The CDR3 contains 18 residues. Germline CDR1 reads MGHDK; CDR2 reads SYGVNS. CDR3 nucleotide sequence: TGTGCCAGCAGTGAATCGCCGGGACTAGCGGGGGGGATGAATGAGCAGTTCTTC. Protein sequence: CASSESPGLAGGMNEQFF.

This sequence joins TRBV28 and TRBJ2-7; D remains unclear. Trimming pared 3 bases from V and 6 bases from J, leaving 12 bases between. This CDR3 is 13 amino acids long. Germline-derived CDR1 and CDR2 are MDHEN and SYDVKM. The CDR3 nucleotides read TGTGCCAGCAGTTTGATCCCCACGGGCGAGCAGTACTTC. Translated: CASSLIPTGEQYF.

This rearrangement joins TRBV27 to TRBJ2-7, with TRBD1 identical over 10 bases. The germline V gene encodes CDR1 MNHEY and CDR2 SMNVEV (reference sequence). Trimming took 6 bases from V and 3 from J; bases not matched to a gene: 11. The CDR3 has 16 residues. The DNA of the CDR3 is TGTGCCAGCAGCCGACTCTCGACAGGGGGCGGCTACGAGCAGTACTTC. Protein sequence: CASSRLSTGGGYEQYF.

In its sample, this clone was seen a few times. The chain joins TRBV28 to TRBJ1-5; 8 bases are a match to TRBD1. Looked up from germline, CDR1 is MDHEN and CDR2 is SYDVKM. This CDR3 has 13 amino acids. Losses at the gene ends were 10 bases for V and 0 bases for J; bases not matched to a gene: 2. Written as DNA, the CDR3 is TGTGCCAACAGGGGGGGTAGCAATCAGCCCCAGCATTTT. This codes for CANRGGSNQPQHF.

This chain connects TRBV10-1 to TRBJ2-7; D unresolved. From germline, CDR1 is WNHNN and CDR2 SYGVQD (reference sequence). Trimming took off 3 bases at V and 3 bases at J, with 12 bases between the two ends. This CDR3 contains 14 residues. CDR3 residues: CASSDSNSLYEQYF. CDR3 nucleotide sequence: TGCGCCAGCAGTGACTCGAACAGCCTCTACGAGCAGTACTTC.

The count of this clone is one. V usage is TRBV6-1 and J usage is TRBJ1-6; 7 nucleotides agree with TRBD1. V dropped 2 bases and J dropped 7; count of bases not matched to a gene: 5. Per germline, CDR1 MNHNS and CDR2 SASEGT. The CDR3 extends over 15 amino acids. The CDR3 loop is CASSEPIQGNSPLHF. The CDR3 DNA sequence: TGTGCCAGCAGTGAACCGATACAGGGGAATTCACCCCTCCACTTT.

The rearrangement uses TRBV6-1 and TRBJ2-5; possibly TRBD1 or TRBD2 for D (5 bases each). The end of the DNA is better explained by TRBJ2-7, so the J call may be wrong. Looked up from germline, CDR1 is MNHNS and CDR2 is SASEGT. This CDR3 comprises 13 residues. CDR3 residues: CASRAGTPYEQYF. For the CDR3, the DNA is TGTGCCAGCAGAGCCGGGACCCCGTACGAGCAGTACTTC.

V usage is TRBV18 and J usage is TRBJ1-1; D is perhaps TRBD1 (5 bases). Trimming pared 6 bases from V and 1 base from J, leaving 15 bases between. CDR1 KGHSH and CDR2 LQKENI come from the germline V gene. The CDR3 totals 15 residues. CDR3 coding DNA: TGTGCCAGCTCCCCAGGGAGGGGACGGAACACTGAAGCTTTCTTT. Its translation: CASSPGRGRNTEAFF.

This chain's CDR3 is CASSQDGMAPGEQFF. CDR3 DNA: TGCGCCAGCAGCCAAGACGGGATGGCTCCGGGGGAGCAGTTCTTC. The chain couples TRBV4-1 to TRBJ2-1; D possibly corresponds to TRBD2 (5 bases). The V end was cut by 0 bases, the J end by 10 bases, with 16 bases between. This CDR3 has 15 amino acids. The germline V gene encodes CDR1 MGHRA and CDR2 YSYEKL.